These 9 T cell receptor beta chains were all obtained from the same sample, sequenced in a study of cytomegalovirus exposure and HLA in healthy donors. PCR employed 60 Vbeta and 13 Jbeta primers. Using immunoSEQ multiplex PCR, the repertoire was profiled, and TCRdb retains in-frame clones only, with some absent. The sample includes over 100,000 clones, around 63% of them seen just once. Sample: PBMCs. These receptors originate from a man aged 40-49 years in good health and CMV-seropositive.

This clone was counted a few times. The chain links TRBV14 to TRBJ2-5; tentatively, D is TRBD1 (6 bases). The CDR3 loop spans 14 amino acids. V gave up 7 bases and J gave up 5 bases, with 17 bases separating them. The germline V gene encodes CDR1 SGHDN and CDR2 FVKESK. CDR3 loop: CASTPKGVVETQYF. In DNA form, the CDR3 reads TGTGCCAGCACCCCTAAGGGGGTTGTTGAGACCCAGTACTTC.

The chain couples TRBV14 to TRBJ2-3, with 7 bases that match TRBD2. The V segment lost 7 bases and the J segment 5 bases; nucleotides outside the gene matches: 9. The CDR3 spans 14 residues. CDR1 is SGHDN, CDR2 FVKESK, per germline. The CDR3 protein is CASNIAGPQDTQYF. As DNA, the CDR3 is TGTGCCAGCAATATAGCGGGCCCTCAAGATACGCAGTATTTT.

The chain has TRBV18 and TRBJ1-4, with D possibly TRBD1 on 5 matching bases. From germline, CDR1 is KGHSH and CDR2 LQKENI. The CDR3 totals 15 residues. V was shortened by 2 bases and J by 5 bases, with 12 bases between the two germline ends. The DNA for the CDR3 is TGTGCCAGCTCACCAATGCGGGGGGACAATGAAAAACTGTTTTTT. It translates to CASSPMRGDNEKLFF.

Only one count was recorded for this clone. The J gene is TRBJ2-4, the V gene TRBV28, with 11 bases that match TRBD2. The CDR3 has 17 amino acids. The germline CDR1 and CDR2 sequences are MDHEN and SYDVKM. V gave up 5 bases and J gave up 0 bases; unmatched junction bases: 6. DNA of the CDR3: TGTGCCAGCAGTGTTGAGACTAGCGGGACAGCCAAAAACATTCAGTACTTC. This encodes CASSVETSGTAKNIQYF.

This sequence joins TRBV19 and TRBJ2-1; D is possibly TRBD2 (6 bases). V was cut by 10 bases and J by 9 bases, with 7 bases left in between. Per the germline V gene, CDR1 is LNHDA and CDR2 is SQIVND (reference sequence). This CDR3 spans 9 amino acids. In DNA form, the CDR3 reads TGTGCCACCGGGAGTGAGCAGTTCTTC. This sequence encodes CATGSEQFF.

The chain couples TRBV7-9 to TRBJ1-5; no reliable D call. Trimming shortened V by 4 bases and J by 5 bases, and 6 bases separated the two germline ends. The CDR3 is 12 amino acids. Germline V gives CDR1 SEHNR, CDR2 FQNEAQ (reference sequence). The CDR3 protein is CASSSPDQPQHF. Here the CDR3 DNA reads TGTGCCAGCAGCTCCCCGGATCAGCCCCAGCATTTT.

The CDR3 protein is CASSQPPGQGIQETQYF. The CDR3 nucleotides are TGTGCCAGCTCCCAGCCCCCGGGACAGGGGATCCAAGAGACCCAGTACTTC. The chain couples TRBV25-1 to TRBJ2-5; 10 positions agree with TRBD1. Germline assignment: CDR1 MGHDK and CDR2 SYGVNS. After removal of 8 bases from V and 1 base from J, the junction contained 13 bases not matched to a gene. This CDR3 is built from 17 residues.

The rearrangement links TRBV7-2 to TRBJ2-7, with 7 nucleotides matching TRBD2. The CDR3 sequence is 16 residues long. Germline V gene sequence: CDR1 SGHTA, CDR2 FQGNSA. Trimming removed 5 bases from V and 7 bases from J; junction bases left unmatched: 17. The CDR3 loop reads CASSPATSVSRGEQYF. In DNA, the CDR3 is TGTGCCAGCAGCCCGGCTACTAGCGTCTCTCGAGGGGAGCAGTACTTC.

The genes are TRBV18 and TRBJ2-7; D gene uncertain. The CDR3 has 14 amino acids. V was cut by 3 bases and J by 2 bases, with 11 bases left in between. Germline V lookup: CDR1 KGHSH, CDR2 LQKENI. CDR3 loop: CASSPSNGAYEQYF. CDR3 nucleotides: TGTGCCAGCTCACCGTCGAACGGAGCCTACGAGCAGTACTTC.